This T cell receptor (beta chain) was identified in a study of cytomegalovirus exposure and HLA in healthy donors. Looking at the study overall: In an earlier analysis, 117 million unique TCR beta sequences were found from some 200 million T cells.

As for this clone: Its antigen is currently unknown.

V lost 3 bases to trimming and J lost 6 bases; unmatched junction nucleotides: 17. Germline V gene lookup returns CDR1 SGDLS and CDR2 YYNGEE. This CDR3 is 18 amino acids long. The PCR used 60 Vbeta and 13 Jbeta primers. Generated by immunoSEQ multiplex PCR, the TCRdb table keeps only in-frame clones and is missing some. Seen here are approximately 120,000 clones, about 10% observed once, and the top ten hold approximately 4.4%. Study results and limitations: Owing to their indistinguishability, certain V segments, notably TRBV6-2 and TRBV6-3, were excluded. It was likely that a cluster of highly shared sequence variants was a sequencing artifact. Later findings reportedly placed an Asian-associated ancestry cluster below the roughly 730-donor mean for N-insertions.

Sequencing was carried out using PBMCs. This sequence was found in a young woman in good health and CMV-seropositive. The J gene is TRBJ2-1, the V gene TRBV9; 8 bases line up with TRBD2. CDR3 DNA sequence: TGTGCCAGCAGCGCACAAGCGGGAGCCGGTAATAGGGGCAATGAGCAGTTCTTC. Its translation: CASSAQAGAGNRGNEQFF.